This record concerns one TCR beta chain sequence. This sample is part of a study of T cell responses to AZD1222 COVID-19 vaccine. The ends lost 5 bases at V and 1 base at J; junction bases unmatched: 3. The CDR3 length is 14 residues. In germline, CDR1 is LNHDA, CDR2 SQIVND (reference sequence). Second-dose intervals of approximately 4 or approximately 12 weeks were pooled. Profiled with immunoSEQ multiplex PCR; TCRdb holds only in-frame clones, not every one. Among 65,000 to 70,000 clones, 80% to 90% were seen once, and the ten largest hold about 6.5%. V gene TRBV19 combines with J gene TRBJ2-7; 9 nucleotides line up with TRBD2. This TCR was sampled from an adult who received the AZD1222 COVID-19 vaccine. Here the sequenced sample was peripheral blood, taken 28 days after the second AZD1222 dose. The CDR3 spells CASSLSGGSYEQYF. CDR3 in DNA: TGTGCCAGTAGTCTTAGCGGGGGATCCTACGAGCAGTACTTC.